The rows below give T cell receptor beta chains drawn from one sample of a study of blood T cells in healthy people across ages. TCRdb reprocessed the 5' RACE reads with MiXCR, giving one entry per CDR3 protein. Of 1.5 million to 2 million distinct CDR3 sequences listed, 28% are singletons. The sequenced material came from blood. The receptor source for this set is a woman under 40 in good health. The CDR3 runs from the conserved cysteine through the conserved F or W. A D gene is named only where the DNA matches it firmly. Size tells how often a clone was seen (once, few, many) or the class of an expanded clone, and some rows leave it out.

D: -; V: TRBV18; J: TRBJ2-7; size: many; CDR3: CASSTRQSDSYEQYF; DNA: TGTGCCAGCTCAACCAGACAGTCTGACTCCTACGAGCAGTACTTC
D: TRBD2; V: TRBV28; J: TRBJ2-1; size: many; CDR3: CASSSFEGGGPSSYNEQFF; DNA: TGTGCCAGCAGTTCCTTCGAGGGCGGGGGGCCAAGCTCCTACAATGAGCAGTTCTTC
D: TRBD1; V: TRBV20-1; J: TRBJ1-5; size: -; CDR3: CSARSDRENQPQHF; DNA: TGCAGTGCCCGATCCGACAGGGAGAATCAGCCCCAGCATTTT
D: -; V: TRBV6-5; J: TRBJ1-2; size: few; CDR3: CASRTRRGGYTF; DNA: TGTGCCAGCAGGACCAGACGTGGTGGCTACACCTTC
D: TRBD2; V: TRBV20-1; J: TRBJ2-3; size: -; CDR3: CSAQAGVRDTQYF; DNA: TGCAGTGCGCAAGCGGGGGTGAGAGATACGCAGTATTTT
D: -; V: TRBV11-3; J: TRBJ2-3; size: -; CDR3: CASSPREPYTDTQYF; DNA: TGTGCCAGCAGCCCCCGGGAACCGTACACAGATACGCAGTATTTT
D: -; V: TRBV10-3; J: TRBJ2-4; size: many; CDR3: CAISESTTLGIQYF; DNA: TGTGCCATCAGTGAGTCGACGACCCTTGGCATTCAGTACTTC
D: TRBD1; V: TRBV20-1; J: TRBJ2-5; size: many; CDR3: CSASSGTAVGETQYF; DNA: TGCAGTGCTAGCTCCGGGACAGCTGTTGGAGAGACCCAGTACTTC
D: -; V: TRBV4-3; J: TRBJ2-1; size: few; CDR3: CASSQKGGASYNEQFF; DNA: TGCGCCAGCAGCCAAAAAGGGGGGGCATCCTACAATGAGCAGTTCTTC
D: -; V: TRBV11-2; J: TRBJ2-7; size: -; CDR3: CASSFIGPEQYF; DNA: TGTGCCAGCAGCTTCATAGGGCCCGAGCAGTACTTC
D: TRBD2; V: TRBV12-3/TRBV12-4; J: TRBJ2-3; size: -; CDR3: CAGNRLAADTQYF; DNA: TGTGCCGGAAATAGACTAGCGGCAGATACGCAGTATTTT
D: TRBD1; V: TRBV29-1; J: TRBJ2-7; size: many; CDR3: CSVEPDRGYEQYF; DNA: TGCAGCGTTGAGCCGGACAGGGGGTACGAGCAGTACTTC
D: -; V: TRBV6-1; J: TRBJ2-2; size: few; CDR3: CASSEYGELFF; DNA: TGTGCCAGCAGTGAATACGGGGAGCTGTTTTTT
D: -; V: TRBV5-5; J: TRBJ2-3; size: few; CDR3: CASSAAGAPDTQYF; DNA: TGTGCCAGCAGCGCGGCCGGGGCCCCAGATACGCAGTATTTT
D: -; V: TRBV15; J: TRBJ2-2; size: -; CDR3: CATSRDRPNTGELFF; DNA: TGTGCCACCAGCAGAGATAGACCGAACACCGGGGAGCTGTTTTTT
D: -; V: TRBV14; J: TRBJ2-1; size: few; CDR3: CASSPRRLTEQFF; DNA: TGTGCCAGCAGCCCGCGACGACTCACTGAGCAGTTCTTC
D: TRBD2; V: TRBV2; J: TRBJ2-7; size: -; CDR3: CASMGRAGGFEQYF; DNA: TGTGCCAGCATGGGTCGAGCGGGAGGGTTCGAGCAGTACTTC
D: -; V: TRBV28; J: TRBJ1-2; size: few; CDR3: CASSFGVANYGYTF; DNA: TGTGCCAGCAGTTTCGGGGTAGCTAACTATGGCTACACCTTC
D: -; V: TRBV12-5; J: TRBJ2-1; size: -; CDR3: CASGSRAIPGEQFF; DNA: TGTGCTAGTGGTTCGAGGGCTATACCGGGGGAGCAGTTCTTC
D: -; V: TRBV4-3; J: TRBJ2-1; size: many; CDR3: CASSRERRKDEQFF; DNA: TGCGCCAGCAGCCGAGAGAGGAGAAAGGATGAGCAGTTCTTC
D: TRBD2; V: TRBV12-3/TRBV12-4; J: TRBJ2-3; size: -; CDR3: CASSSPAGGLADTQYF; DNA: TGTGCCAGCAGTTCTCCAGCGGGGGGGCTGGCAGATACGCAGTATTTT